Below are 15 T cell receptor beta chains sequenced from a single sample in a study of brain T cells in children with intractable seizures. The time point: blood from clinic visit 5 months post-surgery; TSC patient then seizure free. Assay: immunoSEQ multiplex PCR; the TCRdb copy retains only in-frame clones and omits some. The top ten hold 5.5% to 6% of the sample, which has 300,000 to 400,000 clones, over 90% seen once. The sequencing here drew on peripheral blood, taken about 5 months after surgery. The receptors shown here come from a boy younger than two with tuberous sclerosis and intractable seizures.

V is TRBV28 and J is TRBJ1-4; D is undetermined. CDR1 MDHEN and CDR2 SYDVKM come from the germline V gene. The germline V and J ends were trimmed by 3 bases and 5 bases, with 10 bases remaining between them. CDR3 length: 14 residues. The DNA for the CDR3 is TGTGCCAGCAGTTTGGGCGGAGTAAATGAAAAACTGTTTTTT. This translates into CASSLGGVNEKLFF.

The chain employs TRBV5-5 and TRBJ2-2; a weak D match, TRBD1 (6 bases). CDR1 and CDR2 from the germline V gene are SGHKS and YYEKEE (reference sequence). V lost 4 bases to trimming and J lost 3 bases, with 13 bases between them. CDR3 length: 15 residues. CDR3 residues: CASSPAQGDTGELFF. CDR3 DNA: TGTGCCAGCAGCCCGGCACAGGGAGACACCGGGGAGCTGTTTTTT. Based on the CDR3 plus reference TRBV5-5 and TRBJ2-2, the full variable domain is DAGVTQSPTHLIKTRGQQVTLRCSPISGHKSVSWYQQVLGQGPQFIFQYYEKEERGRGNFPDRFSARQFPNYSSELNVNALLLGDSALYLCASSPAQGDTGELFFGEGSRLTVL.

The rearrangement joins TRBV6-5 to TRBJ1-1; 8 bases fit TRBD1. V shed 7 bases and J 5 bases; nucleotides not matched to a gene: 12. The CDR3 consists of 15 residues. CDR1 and CDR2 (germline): MNHEY, SVGAGI. The CDR3 here is CASTSERTGFTEAFF. DNA for the CDR3: TGTGCCAGCACCTCCGAAAGGACAGGGTTTACTGAAGCTTTCTTT.

This clone was recorded once. DNA for the CDR3: TGTGCCATCAGTGAGTCAGGCGGGATAAGCAATCAGCCCCAGCATTTT. Encoded protein: CAISESGGISNQPQHF. The chain recombines TRBV10-3 with TRBJ1-5; D is ambiguous. Germline V CDR1 and CDR2: ENHRY, SYGVKD. Trimming cost V 0 bases and J 1 base, with 10 bases left between them. The CDR3 has 16 amino acids.

The chain recombines TRBV19 with TRBJ1-1; no clear D gene. The CDR3 runs to 8 residues. The V end lost 5 bases, the J end lost 13 bases, and 5 bases lay between the germline ends. CDR1 LNHDA and CDR2 SQIVND come from the germline V gene (reference sequence). In DNA, the CDR3 is TGTGCCAGTAGTGGTGGTTTCTTT. It is translated as CASSGGFF.

This clone appeared once. The J gene is TRBJ1-1, the V gene TRBV29-1; 8 bases fit TRBD1. Germline loops: CDR1 SQVTM, CDR2 ANQGSEA. The CDR3 has 14 amino acids. J lost 4 bases, V lost 5 bases, and 9 bases had no gene match. The CDR3 nucleotides read TGCAGCGTTTCGACAGGGGCGGAGGGCACTGAAGCTTTCTTT. This sequence encodes CSVSTGAEGTEAFF.

This clone showed up just once. The chain combines TRBV28 with TRBJ2-7; 7 bases map to TRBD1. The CDR3 covers 17 residues. After removal of 6 bases from V and 6 bases from J, the junction contained 20 bases not matched to a gene. Germline CDR1 is MDHEN and CDR2 is SYDVKM. The CDR3: CASSPGPGQAPTGEQYF. The DNA for the CDR3 is TGTGCCAGCAGCCCCGGGCCAGGACAGGCCCCTACAGGCGAGCAGTACTTC.

The J gene is TRBJ1-3, the V gene TRBV27, with D uncertain. The CDR3 runs 14 residues. V lost 5 bases and J 2 bases, leaving 10 bases between the germline ends. The V gene's germline CDR1 is MNHEY and CDR2 SMNVEV (reference sequence). The CDR3 DNA reads as TGTGCCAGCAGTCCCGACCATACTGGAAACACCATATATTTT. Translated: CASSPDHTGNTIYF.

The V gene is TRBV14, the J gene TRBJ1-1; D not resolved. The germline V and J ends were trimmed by 2 bases and 3 bases, with 7 bases remaining between them. The CDR3 length is 13 residues. CDR1 is SGHDN, CDR2 FVKESK, per germline. The CDR3, as DNA: TGTGCCAGCAGCCAATCGGTTGACACTGAAGCTTTCTTT. Its translation: CASSQSVDTEAFF.

This chain connects TRBV4-2 to TRBJ2-3, with 7 nucleotides matching TRBD2. J lost 6 bases, V lost 8 bases, and 14 bases had no gene match. CDR3 length: 15 residues. Germline CDR1 reads LGHNA; CDR2 reads YNFKEQ. The chain's CDR3 is CASSSLLASADTQYF. The CDR3 DNA reads as TGTGCCAGCTCCAGCTTACTAGCGTCGGCGGATACGCAGTATTTT.

Regarding this clone: One base separates it from a far larger clone, so it is likely a read error. This chain links TRBV6-5 with TRBJ1-1, with 7 bases that match TRBD1. The J segment lost 0 bases and the V segment lost 6 bases, leaving 4 bases of the junction unmatched. The CDR3 length is 14 residues. Germline assignment: CDR1 MNHEY and CDR2 SVGAGI. The CDR3 reads CASSLGQMNTEAFF. The CDR3 DNA reads TGTGCCAGCAGCTTGGGACAGATGAACACTGAAGCTTTCTTT.

The chain uses TRBV7-9 and TRBJ1-2, with D possibly TRBD1 on 5 matching bases. The CDR3 runs to 12 residues. Germline V gene data show CDR1 as SEHNR and CDR2 as FQNEAQ (reference sequence). V was clipped by 3 bases and J by 3 bases, with 5 bases between them. CDR3 protein: CASSLGHYGYTF. CDR3 coding DNA: TGTGCCAGCAGCTTGGGACACTATGGCTACACCTTC. The full variable domain, in which reference TRBV7-9 and TRBJ1-2 provide the parts outside the CDR3, is DTGVSQNPRHKITKRGQNVTFRCDPISEHNRLYWYRQTLGQGPEFLTYFQNEAQLEKSRLLSDRFSAERPKGSFSTLEIQRTEQGDSAMYLCASSLGHYGYTFGSGTRLTVV.

The V call is TRBV6-5, the J call TRBJ1-1; 9 bases are shared with TRBD1. The CDR3 consists of 14 residues. Germline V lookup: CDR1 MNHEY, CDR2 SVGAGI. J gave up 7 bases and V 3 bases, and 6 bases lay outside the gene matches. CDR3 region: CASSYMDRGDEAFF. CDR3 nucleotides: TGTGCCAGCAGTTATATGGACAGGGGTGATGAAGCTTTCTTT.

This rearrangement joins TRBV30 to TRBJ1-6; the D is unclear. V lost 5 bases to trimming and J lost 4 bases, with 15 bases between them. CDR1 and CDR2 from the germline V gene are GTSNPN and SVGIG (reference sequence). The CDR3 loop spans 15 amino acids. CDR3 protein: CAWGPGNLYNSPLHF. The CDR3 bases are TGTGCCTGGGGCCCGGGGAATTTATATAATTCACCCCTCCACTTT. The full variable domain, with the rest looked up from reference TRBV30 and TRBJ1-6, is SQTIHQWPATLVQPVGSPLSLECTVEGTSNPNLYWYRQAAGRGLQLLFYSVGIGQISSEVPQNLSASRPQDRQFILSSKKLLLSDSGFYLCAWGPGNLYNSPLHFGNGTRLTVT.

This sequence joins TRBV3-1 (or the pseudogene TRBV3-2) and TRBJ2-1, with TRBD2 matching 9 bases. The junction had 1 base not matched to a gene; V was cut back by 4 bases and J by 6 bases. The CDR3 consists of 13 residues. Germline V CDR1 and CDR2: LGHDT, YNNKEL (reference sequence). The CDR3 here is CASSLRGGNEQFF. The CDR3 DNA follows: TGTGCCAGCAGCCTGCGGGGGGGCAATGAGCAGTTCTTC.